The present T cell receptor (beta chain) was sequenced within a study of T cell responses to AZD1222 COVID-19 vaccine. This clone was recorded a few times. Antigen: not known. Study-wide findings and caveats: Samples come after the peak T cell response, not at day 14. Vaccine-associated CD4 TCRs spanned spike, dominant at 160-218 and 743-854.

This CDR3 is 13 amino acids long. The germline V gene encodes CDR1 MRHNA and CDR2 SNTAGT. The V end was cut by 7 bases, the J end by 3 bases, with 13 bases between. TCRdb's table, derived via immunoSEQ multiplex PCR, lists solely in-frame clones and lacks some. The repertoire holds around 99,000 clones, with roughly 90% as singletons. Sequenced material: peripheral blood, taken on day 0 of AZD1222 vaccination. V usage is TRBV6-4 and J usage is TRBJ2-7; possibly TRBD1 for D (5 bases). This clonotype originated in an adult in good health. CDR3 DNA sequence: TGTGCCAGCATTACAGGTGGCTTCTACGAGCAGTACTTC. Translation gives CASITGGFYEQYF.